Presented here are 29 T cell receptor beta chains from one specimen sequenced in a study of blood T cell repertoires in COVID-19. Produced via immunoSEQ multiplex PCR; TCRdb's table is partial and in-frame only. The data show around 120,000 clones, roughly 80% seen once. Sequencing used peripheral blood. The receptor source for this set is an older man with active or convalescent COVID-19.

This chain connects TRBV6-5 to TRBJ2-1; perhaps TRBD2 as D (6 bases). Germline V gene lookup returns CDR1 MNHEY and CDR2 SVGAGI. Trimming left V 5 bases short and J 6 bases short, with 14 bases between. This CDR3 spans 14 amino acids. CDR3 DNA sequence: TGTGCCAGCAGTACTAGCCCTTCTCGCAATGAGCAGTTCTTC. It yields the protein CASSTSPSRNEQFF.

V and J are TRBV7-9 and TRBJ1-5; maybe TRBD1 (6 bases). The CDR3 extends over 14 amino acids. Germline V lookup: CDR1 SEHNR, CDR2 FQNEAQ (reference sequence). The ends were cut back, 5 bases at V and 3 bases at J, with 11 bases in the middle. This chain's CDR3 is CASSLGTNNQPQHF. The CDR3 bases are TGTGCCAGCAGCCTCGGGACAAACAATCAGCCCCAGCATTTT.

This clone was counted a single time. The chain uses TRBV7-3 and TRBJ2-2, with 7 bases matching TRBD2. V was clipped by 2 bases and J by 1 base; unmatched bases: 7. The CDR3 sequence is 17 residues long. The V gene's germline CDR1 is SGHTA and CDR2 FQGTGA. Here the CDR3 reads CASSLLGLAVNTGELFF. CDR3 in DNA: TGTGCCAGCAGCTTATTAGGGCTAGCGGTGAACACCGGGGAGCTGTTTTTT.

The V and J genes are TRBV5-1 and TRBJ1-1, with 8 bases matching TRBD1. From germline, CDR1 is SGHRS and CDR2 YFSETQ. The CDR3 runs to 12 residues. Losses at the gene ends were 2 bases for V and 7 bases for J; bases not matched to a gene: 1. DNA for the CDR3: TGCGCCAGCAGCTTCGGACAGGGTGAAGCTTTCTTT. Amino acid sequence: CASSFGQGEAFF.

A word on this clone: The junction shows a germline mismatch at one end, possibly a read error. This chain joins TRBV7-7 and TRBJ2-1, with D hard to call. Germline values: CDR1 SSHAT, CDR2 FNYEAQ (reference sequence). The CDR3 runs to 15 residues. The CDR3 DNA is TGTGCTAGCAGCCCAGGATGGAATTCCTACAATGAGCAGTTCTTC. Protein product: CASSPGWNSYNEQFF.

The chain carries TRBV19 and TRBJ2-2, with 8 bases identical to TRBD2. After removal of 3 bases from V and 2 bases from J, the junction contained 8 bases not matched to a gene. The CDR3 covers 17 residues. Germline loops: CDR1 LNHDA, CDR2 SQIVND (reference sequence). The CDR3 DNA is TGTGCCAGTAGTATCAGAGCGGGGGCCATAAACACCGGGGAGCTGTTTTTT. Translated: CASSIRAGAINTGELFF.

The gene calls are TRBV30 and TRBJ1-6; D not resolved. Per germline, CDR1 GTSNPN and CDR2 SVGIG (reference sequence). The CDR3 runs to 14 residues. Trimming stripped 2 bases from V and 7 bases from J, with 12 bases between. CDR3 sequence reads: CAWSTVVRNSPLHF. CDR3 in DNA: TGTGCCTGGAGTACTGTTGTCCGGAATTCACCCCTCCACTTT.

This sequence joins TRBV10-2 and TRBJ1-1; TRBD1 agrees at 7 bases. CDR1 WSHSY and CDR2 SAAADI come from the germline V gene. This CDR3 is 13 amino acids long. Losses at the gene ends were 3 bases for V and 8 bases for J; bases not matched to a gene: 6. The DNA for the CDR3 is TGCGCCAGCAGTGAAACAGGGGAGGCCGAAGCTTTCTTT. Amino acid sequence: CASSETGEAEAFF.

CDR3 region: CASSQLGTTDTQYF. The CDR3 nucleotides read TGTGCCAGCAGCCAACTAGGAACCACAGATACGCAGTATTTT. The V call is TRBV11-1, the J call TRBJ2-3, with D possibly matching TRBD2 (5 bases). CDR3 length: 14 residues. Trimming left V 5 bases short and J 2 bases short, with 11 bases between. Germline CDR1 reads SGHAT; CDR2 reads FQDESV (reference sequence). Variable domain in full (rest from reference TRBV11-1 and TRBJ2-3): EAEVAQSPRYKITEKSQAVAFWCDPISGHATLYWYRQILGQGPELLVQFQDESVVDDSQLPKDRFSAERLKGVDSTLKIQPAELGDSAMYLCASSQLGTTDTQYFGPGTRLTVL.

V usage is TRBV5-1 and J usage is TRBJ1-1, with 8 nucleotides matching TRBD1. This CDR3 comprises 16 residues. With V trimmed by 1 base and J by 0 bases, 5 bases remained unmatched. Germline lookup yields CDR1 SGHRS and CDR2 YFSETQ. The CDR3 region has the DNA TGCGCCAGCAGCTTGAATGGACAGGGATTGAACACTGAAGCTTTCTTT. This encodes CASSLNGQGLNTEAFF.

The rearrangement uses TRBV2 and TRBJ2-1; 9 bases fit TRBD1. J gave up 9 bases and V 5 bases, and 11 bases lay outside the gene matches. The CDR3 is 15 residues long. Germline assignment: CDR1 SNHLY and CDR2 FYNNEI. For the CDR3, the DNA is TGTGCCAGCAGTCCCGGGACAGGGCTCCGCGGTGAGCAGTTCTTC. It codes for CASSPGTGLRGEQFF.

The CDR3 DNA reads TGTGCCAGCAGTTTTAACGGACAAAACTATGGCTACACCTTC. Protein sequence: CASSFNGQNYGYTF. This chain links TRBV27 with TRBJ1-2; TRBD1 is a possible D gene (5 bases). In germline, CDR1 is MNHEY, CDR2 SMNVEV (reference sequence). The CDR3 sequence is 14 residues long. The ends were cut back, 3 bases at V and 2 bases at J, with 10 bases in the middle.

The rearrangement links TRBV4-1 to TRBJ2-1; 8 positions agree with TRBD2. V lost 0 bases and J lost 10; bases outside the gene matches: 8. The CDR3 has 15 residues. Per the germline V gene, CDR1 is MGHRA and CDR2 is YSYEKL. CDR3 nucleotides: TGCGCCAGCAGCCAAGATTCCGGGGGGGCGGACGAGCAGTTCTTC. Its translation: CASSQDSGGADEQFF.

This chain connects TRBV12-5 to TRBJ2-2; TRBD1 is a possible D gene (5 bases). CDR3 length: 13 residues. Trimming stripped 0 bases from V and 10 bases from J, with 9 bases between. CDR1 is LGHNT, CDR2 FRNRAP, per germline. The CDR3 here is CASGLVGVEELFF. The CDR3 DNA reads as TGTGCTAGTGGTTTGGTAGGGGTTGAGGAGCTGTTTTTT.

This chain links TRBV10-3 with TRBJ1-2; D gene uncertain. This CDR3 region has 12 residues. CDR1 is ENHRY and CDR2 is SYGVKD in the germline V gene. Trimming removed 8 bases from V and 8 bases from J, with 15 bases in between. CDR3 sequence (DNA): TGTGCCATCCTATCGGCTACGGGGGGCTACACCTTC. The encoded protein is CAILSATGGYTF.

This clone came up once. The chain recombines TRBV7-9 with TRBJ1-5, with D tentatively TRBD1 (6 bases). Deletions cut 5 bases from V and 5 bases from J, with 16 bases between. The CDR3 extends over 15 amino acids. The germline V gene has CDR1 SEHNR and CDR2 FQNEAQ (reference sequence). The CDR3 is CASSKTGSGDQPQHF. The CDR3 region has the DNA TGTGCCAGCAGCAAAACAGGGAGCGGGGATCAGCCCCAGCATTTT.

The CDR3 protein is CASSLGDMEEKLFF. CDR3 nucleotide sequence: TGTGCCAGCAGCTTAGGGGACATGGAAGAAAAACTGTTTTTT. The chain has TRBV7-9 and TRBJ1-4; TRBD1 might be the D (6 bases). Germline V gene sequence: CDR1 SEHNR, CDR2 FQNEAQ (reference sequence). V gave up 1 base and J gave up 8 bases, with 11 bases separating them. The CDR3 sequence is 14 residues long.

The genes are TRBV11-2 and TRBJ2-7; 7 nucleotides line up with TRBD1. The germline gives CDR1 SGHAT, CDR2 FQNNGV. V gave up 1 base and J gave up 6 bases; unmatched junction bases: 3. The CDR3 length is 13 residues. CDR3 loop: CASSLAGTAEQYF. The CDR3 DNA reads as TGTGCCAGCAGCTTAGCCGGGACAGCCGAGCAGTACTTC.

There are many counts of this clone. The CDR3 sequence is CASSLPGFAEAFF. DNA of the CDR3: TGTGCCAGCAGCTTACCAGGGTTCGCTGAAGCTTTCTTT. This rearrangement joins TRBV7-3 to TRBJ1-1; D possibly corresponds to TRBD1 (5 bases). Trimming stripped 2 bases from V and 6 bases from J, with 10 bases between. CDR3 length: 13 amino acids. Germline V lookup: CDR1 SGHTA, CDR2 FQGTGA.

Comment on this clone: At one of its ends the junction is not consistent with the germline gene, which may arise from a read error. The chain joins TRBV6-5 to TRBJ2-7; weak D call: TRBD2 (7 bases). Germline V gene lookup returns CDR1 MNHEY and CDR2 SVGAGI. The CDR3 runs 12 residues. CDR3 in DNA: TGTGCCAGCAGGTTATATGGGGGGGGCAAGTTTTTC. Amino acid sequence: CASRLYGGGKFF.

This clone was observed a handful of times. The chain is built from TRBV5-1 and TRBJ1-2; D might be TRBD1 (5 bases). This CDR3 region has 13 residues. V dropped 0 bases and J dropped 6 bases, with 9 bases sitting between them. CDR1 and CDR2 from the germline V gene are SGHRS and YFSETQ. The CDR3 DNA sequence: TGCGCCAGCAGCTTGGAAGGGGTAAATGGCTACACCTTC. This codes for CASSLEGVNGYTF.

V and J are TRBV28 and TRBJ2-5; TRBD2 matches at 11 bases. The CDR3 runs to 17 residues. Germline CDR1 is MDHEN and CDR2 is SYDVKM. The junction had 11 bases not matched to a gene; V was cut back by 8 bases and J by 0 bases. The CDR3 protein is CASQMGGTSGNQETQYF. CDR3 in DNA: TGTGCCAGCCAGATGGGGGGGACTAGCGGAAACCAAGAGACCCAGTACTTC. The full variable domain, its missing parts supplied by reference TRBV28 and TRBJ2-5, is DVKVTQSSRYLVKRTGEKVFLECVQDMDHENMFWYRQDPGLGLRLIYFSYDVKMKEKGDIPEGYSVSREKKERFSLILESASTNQTSMYLCASQMGGTSGNQETQYFGPGTRLLVL.

This clone was counted a single time. The chain is built from TRBV2 and TRBJ1-2; 7 bases fit TRBD1. The CDR3 length is 12 residues. Per the germline V gene, CDR1 is SNHLY and CDR2 is FYNNEI. Germline trimming cut 11 bases from V and 3 bases from J; bases unmatched to any gene: 6. CDR3 sequence reads: CAGSTGDYGYTF. The CDR3 nucleotides are TGTGCCGGTTCAACAGGGGACTATGGCTACACCTTC.

The chain links TRBV2 to TRBJ2-3; D gene unclear. CDR1 is SNHLY and CDR2 is FYNNEI in the germline V gene. Trimming pared 4 bases from V and 10 bases from J, leaving 9 bases between. The CDR3 is 11 amino acids. The CDR3 DNA reads as TGTGCCAGCAGTGCCAGTATTGCGCAGTATTTT. Protein sequence: CASSASIAQYF.

For the CDR3, the DNA is TGTGCCAGCAGTTACGTTTCAGGGGACCGGGAAAAACTGTTTTTT. This encodes CASSYVSGDREKLFF. The rearrangement links TRBV6-5 to TRBJ1-4; tentatively, D is TRBD1 (6 bases). Germline CDR1 reads MNHEY; CDR2 reads SVGAGI. Trimming pared 2 bases from V and 8 bases from J, leaving 15 bases between. This CDR3 spans 15 amino acids.

The chain uses TRBV10-2 and TRBJ2-2; D possibly corresponds to TRBD1 (7 bases). This CDR3 has 14 residues. V dropped 4 bases and J dropped 5 bases, with 11 bases sitting between them. CDR1 and CDR2 (germline): WSHSY, SAAADI. CDR3 loop: CASSGPGGTGELFF. CDR3 in DNA: TGCGCCAGCAGTGGTCCAGGGGGGACCGGGGAGCTGTTTTTT.

This chain joins TRBV7-9 and TRBJ2-7; 10 nucleotides match TRBD1. The germline gives CDR1 SEHNR, CDR2 FQNEAQ (reference sequence). The CDR3 is 15 residues long. V dropped 4 bases and J dropped 9; count of bases not matched to a gene: 12. The CDR3 spells CASSYDRGPGKGQYF. In nucleotides, the CDR3 is TGTGCCAGCAGCTACGACAGGGGGCCCGGTAAAGGGCAGTACTTC.

This chain joins TRBV5-4 and TRBJ1-1; a weak D match, TRBD1 (5 bases). The germline V gene has CDR1 SGHNT and CDR2 YYREEE (reference sequence). This CDR3 has 12 amino acids. V was cut by 3 bases and J by 6 bases, with 9 bases left in between. CDR3: CASSSTTAEAFF. DNA of the CDR3: TGTGCCAGCAGCTCCACGACAGCTGAAGCTTTCTTT. The entire variable domain, with the rest obtained from reference TRBV5-4 and TRBJ1-1, is as follows: ETGVTQSPTHLIKTRGQQVTLRCSSQSGHNTVSWYQQALGQGPQFIFQYYREEENGRGNFPPRFSGLQFPNYSSELNVNALELDDSALYLCASSSTTAEAFFGQGTRLTVV.

This sequence joins TRBV5-6 and TRBJ1-2; TRBD1 is a possible D gene (6 bases). V was shortened by 1 base and J by 4 bases, with 8 bases between the two germline ends. The CDR3 consists of 13 residues. Per germline, CDR1 SGHDT and CDR2 YYEEEE. The CDR3 nucleotides are TGTGCCAGCAGCTTGAGGGGGTTCTATGGCTACACCTTC. Protein sequence: CASSLRGFYGYTF.